A single sample is the source of the 28 T cell receptor beta chains below, sequenced in a study of T cell changes during pregnancy in multiple sclerosis. Sequenced by immunoSEQ multiplex PCR; TCRdb stores in-frame clones only, minus some. The sample contains 80,000 to 95,000 clones, around 96% of which appear only once. Here the sequenced sample was peripheral blood, taken in the second trimester of pregnancy. Every receptor here comes from a female donor with multiple sclerosis, enrolled in a pregnancy study.

The chain couples TRBV19 to TRBJ2-7, with 8 bases matching TRBD2. V shed 8 bases and J 3 bases; nucleotides not matched to a gene: 12. The germline V gene encodes CDR1 LNHDA and CDR2 SQIVND (reference sequence). This CDR3 region has 15 residues. For the CDR3, the DNA is TGTGCCAGTCGCTCTTTAGCGGGGAGTGGCTACGAGCAGTACTTC. Its translation: CASRSLAGSGYEQYF.

V and J are TRBV19 and TRBJ2-7; tentatively, D is TRBD1 (5 bases). This CDR3 is built from 13 residues. Germline-derived CDR1 and CDR2 are LNHDA and SQIVND (reference sequence). V was clipped by 5 bases and J by 1 base, with 9 bases between them. The CDR3 DNA follows: TGTGCCAGTAGTCCAGGGCCTTCCTACGAGCAGTACTTC. Its protein product is CASSPGPSYEQYF.

The gene calls are TRBV6-5 and TRBJ2-1, with TRBD1 matching over 10 bases. The CDR3 runs to 15 residues. Germline CDR1 reads MNHEY; CDR2 reads SVGAGI. V shed 6 bases, J shed 6 bases, and the junction held 8 bases outside the gene matches. In nucleotides, the CDR3 is TGTGCCAGCAGGATCGACAGGGGGCAATCCAATGAGCAGTTCTTC. This sequence encodes CASRIDRGQSNEQFF.

The chain is built from TRBV7-6 and TRBJ1-1; TRBD1 matches at 9 bases. The CDR3 length is 16 residues. The trim removed 5 bases at V and 1 base at J, leaving 8 bases unmatched. CDR1 and CDR2 (germline): SGHVS, FNYEAQ. For the CDR3, the DNA is TGTGCCAGCAGCCTTCGACAGGGGGAAGGGAACACTGAAGCTTTCTTT. This translates into CASSLRQGEGNTEAFF.

The rearrangement uses TRBV12-5 and TRBJ2-7, with a possible D match to TRBD2 (6 bases). The CDR3 has 16 amino acids. Trimming removed 0 bases at V and 2 bases at J, with 14 bases between. The germline V gene has CDR1 LGHNT and CDR2 FRNRAP. Written as DNA, the CDR3 is TGTGCTAGTGGTTTGGTTCTGGGGCGGGAAGCCTACGAGCAGTACTTC. Its protein product is CASGLVLGREAYEQYF.

The chain employs TRBV21-1 and TRBJ2-7; the table's D call TRBD2 went unverified against the DNA. TRBV21-1 is marked as a pseudogene. The CDR3 totals 13 residues. CDR3 amino acids: CASSKSLSYEQYF. The DNA for the CDR3 is TGTGCCAGCAGCAAAAGCCTTTCCTACGAGCAGTACTTC.

This rearrangement joins TRBV19 to TRBJ1-2, with D maybe TRBD1 (6 bases). Germline CDR1 reads LNHDA; CDR2 reads SQIVND (reference sequence). With 3 bases removed from V and 0 bases from J, the gap between germline ends came to 11 bases. The CDR3 covers 15 residues. The CDR3 DNA follows: TGTGCCAGTAGTATCAGGGGCCCGACTAACTATGGCTACACCTTC. This encodes CASSIRGPTNYGYTF.

The gene calls are TRBV2 and TRBJ1-1; 7 nucleotides agree with TRBD1. CDR1 and CDR2 (germline): SNHLY, FYNNEI. V was clipped by 4 bases and J by 5 bases; unmatched bases: 4. This CDR3 has 13 residues. CDR3 nucleotides: TGTGCCAGCAGTGGCCAGGGGGGAACTGAAGCTTTCTTT. Translation: CASSGQGGTEAFF.

This clone was seen a single time. The V gene is TRBV7-9, the J gene TRBJ1-2, with D possibly TRBD1 on 5 matching bases. V lost 1 base to trimming and J lost 3 bases, with 6 bases between them. The germline V gene encodes CDR1 SEHNR and CDR2 FQNEAQ (reference sequence). This CDR3 has 13 residues. The CDR3 bases are TGTGCCAGCAGCTTAGGACAGTACTATGGCTACACCTTC. Protein: CASSLGQYYGYTF. The whole variable domain, filled in from reference TRBV7-9 and TRBJ1-2, reads DTGVSQNPRHKITKRGQNVTFRCDPISEHNRLYWYRQTLGQGPEFLTYFQNEAQLEKSRLLSDRFSAERPKGSFSTLEIQRTEQGDSAMYLCASSLGQYYGYTFGSGTRLTVV.

This clone was seen once. J is TRBJ2-1 and V is TRBV28; 11 nucleotides match TRBD2. Trimming removed 3 bases from V and 6 bases from J; junction bases left unmatched: 7. This CDR3 has 16 residues. Germline CDR1 reads MDHEN; CDR2 reads SYDVKM. CDR3 nucleotides: TGTGCCAGCAGTTTCGTATTAGCGGGAGGGTTCAATGAGCAGTTCTTC. Its protein product is CASSFVLAGGFNEQFF.

This sequence joins TRBV29-1 and TRBJ2-1, with D possibly TRBD2 on 6 matching bases. The germline CDR1 and CDR2 sequences are SQVTM and ANQGSEA. The V end was cut by 2 bases, the J end by 5 bases, with 13 bases between. The CDR3 extends over 14 amino acids. CDR3 nucleotides: TGCAGCGTTGAATCGTGGGGGGACCACAATGAGCAGTTCTTC. Encoded protein: CSVESWGDHNEQFF.

The chain combines TRBV5-1 with TRBJ2-7; D ambiguous. CDR1 and CDR2 (germline): SGHRS, YFSETQ. The CDR3 length is 12 residues. Deletions cut 7 bases from V and 0 bases from J, with 8 bases between. CDR3 region: CASGGSSYEQYF. The CDR3 DNA sequence: TGCGCCAGCGGCGGATCCTCCTACGAGCAGTACTTC.

The J gene is TRBJ2-1, the V gene TRBV28; no definite D call. Germline CDR1 reads MDHEN; CDR2 reads SYDVKM. V gave up 5 bases and J gave up 7 bases, with 15 bases separating them. The CDR3 extends over 14 amino acids. CDR3 sequence reads: CASSPPLVLNEQFF. The DNA of the CDR3 is TGTGCCAGCAGTCCCCCGCTAGTTTTGAATGAGCAGTTCTTC.

This clone has a single count. The V gene is TRBV27, the J gene TRBJ2-1; the D gene is possibly TRBD2 (5 bases). V lost 5 bases and J 0 bases, leaving 14 bases between the germline ends. Germline values: CDR1 MNHEY, CDR2 SMNVEV (reference sequence). The CDR3 runs to 16 residues. The CDR3 DNA follows: TGTGCCAGCAGTACCTACACTAGGAGCTCCTACAATGAGCAGTTCTTC. As protein: CASSTYTRSSYNEQFF.

The chain has TRBV7-3 and TRBJ1-1; TRBD1 might be the D (5 bases). V lost 2 bases, J lost 4 bases, and 14 bases lay in between. The CDR3 runs 15 residues. Germline V CDR1 and CDR2: SGHTA, FQGTGA. This chain's CDR3 is CASSLQGGVGTEAFF. CDR3 in DNA: TGTGCCAGCAGCTTACAGGGAGGGGTGGGCACTGAAGCTTTCTTT.

The chain carries TRBV11-2 and TRBJ2-1, with 7 bases that match TRBD1. The ends lost 4 bases at V and 7 bases at J; junction bases unmatched: 16. The CDR3 consists of 17 residues. CDR1 is SGHAT, CDR2 FQNNGV, per germline. The CDR3 reads CASSYYSHRGVRNEQFF. CDR3 bases: TGTGCCAGCAGCTATTACTCTCACAGGGGAGTGAGGAATGAGCAGTTCTTC.

V is TRBV19 and J is TRBJ2-1; 8 bases map to TRBD2. Trimming removed 5 bases from V and 4 bases from J; junction bases left unmatched: 4. Germline CDR1 is LNHDA and CDR2 is SQIVND (reference sequence). The CDR3 consists of 14 residues. The CDR3 reads CASSSGGRYNEQFF. The CDR3 DNA follows: TGTGCCAGTAGTTCGGGGGGGCGGTACAATGAGCAGTTCTTC. Full variable domain (rest looked up from reference TRBV19 and TRBJ2-1): DGGITQSPKYLFRKEGQNVTLSCEQNLNHDAMYWYRQDPGQGLRLIYYSQIVNDFQKGDIAEGYSVSREKKESFPLTVTSAQKNPTAFYLCASSSGGRYNEQFFGPGTRLTVL.

The V gene is TRBV2, the J gene TRBJ2-1; possibly TRBD2 for D (6 bases). The V gene's germline CDR1 is SNHLY and CDR2 FYNNEI. Trimming removed 5 bases from V and 6 bases from J, with 14 bases in between. The CDR3 consists of 14 residues. CDR3 bases: TGTGCCAGCAGTAACTCAAGGGGAGGCAATGAGCAGTTCTTC. Its protein product is CASSNSRGGNEQFF. Based on the CDR3 plus reference TRBV2 and TRBJ2-1, the full variable domain is EPEVTQTPSHQVTQMGQEVILRCVPISNHLYFYWYRQILGQKVEFLVSFYNNEISEKSEIFDDQFSVERPDGSNFTLKIRSTKLEDSAMYFCASSNSRGGNEQFFGPGTRLTVL.

CDR3 amino acids: CASSSGQGGGATEAFF. Here the CDR3 DNA reads TGTGCCAGCAGCTCCGGACAGGGGGGGGGAGCCACTGAAGCTTTCTTT. V and J are TRBV11-2 and TRBJ1-1; 10 nucleotides agree with TRBD1. The CDR3 runs to 16 residues. After removal of 4 bases from V and 4 bases from J, the junction contained 9 bases not matched to a gene. Germline V gives CDR1 SGHAT, CDR2 FQNNGV.

This CDR3 reads CASTPRGRGETQYF. The CDR3 region has the DNA TGTGCCAGTACCCCCAGGGGGCGCGGGGAGACCCAGTACTTC. This chain links TRBV19 with TRBJ2-5; 8 bases are shared with TRBD1. The CDR3 length is 14 residues. J lost 5 bases, V lost 7 bases, and 9 bases had no gene match. Per the germline V gene, CDR1 is LNHDA and CDR2 is SQIVND (reference sequence).

This CDR3 reads CASSIAGVGYNEQFF. As DNA, the CDR3 is TGTGCCAGTAGTATAGCGGGAGTAGGGTACAATGAGCAGTTCTTC. V is TRBV19 and J is TRBJ2-1; D is perhaps TRBD2 (6 bases). The CDR3 totals 15 residues. CDR1 LNHDA and CDR2 SQIVND come from the germline V gene (reference sequence). Trimming shortened V by 1 base and J by 4 bases, and 11 bases separated the two germline ends.

The chain links TRBV19 to TRBJ2-7; TRBD1 matches 8 bases. Looked up from germline, CDR1 is LNHDA and CDR2 is SQIVND (reference sequence). The V and J ends lost 5 bases and 9 bases, in that order; junction bases with no gene match: 3. This CDR3 comprises 11 residues. The CDR3 nucleotides are TGTGCCAGTAGTTGGGGGACAGGGCAGTACTTC. Translating it yields CASSWGTGQYF.

The CDR3 nucleotides read TGTGCCAGCAGAGCGCCCCCCACAGATACGCAGTATTTT. Amino acid sequence: CASRAPPTDTQYF. The rearrangement joins TRBV7-9 to TRBJ2-3; D is unclear. The CDR3 totals 13 residues. CDR1 and CDR2 (germline): SEHNR, FQNEAQ (reference sequence). V shed 6 bases and J shed 2 bases, with 9 bases lying between them.

The chain carries TRBV7-8 and TRBJ2-1; perhaps TRBD2 as D (6 bases). This CDR3 has 14 residues. The germline V and J ends were trimmed by 0 bases and 4 bases, with 7 bases remaining between them. Per germline, CDR1 SGHVS and CDR2 FQNEAQ. The DNA of the CDR3 is TGTGCCAGCAGCTTAGCGGGAGGATACAATGAGCAGTTCTTC. Its translation: CASSLAGGYNEQFF.

V gene TRBV5-6 combines with J gene TRBJ2-7; 10 nucleotides line up with TRBD1. With V trimmed by 4 bases and J by 1 base, 5 bases remained unmatched. This CDR3 spans 15 amino acids. Germline values: CDR1 SGHDT, CDR2 YYEEEE. CDR3 region: CASSRGQGGSYEQYF. CDR3 DNA sequence: TGTGCCAGCAGCCGAGGACAGGGGGGGTCCTACGAGCAGTACTTC.

The chain joins TRBV30 to TRBJ2-5; D might be TRBD1 (5 bases). Germline values: CDR1 GTSNPN, CDR2 SVGIG (reference sequence). This CDR3 has 16 residues. Trimming pared 1 base from V and 1 base from J, leaving 16 bases between. The CDR3 DNA sequence: TGTGCCTGGAGTGCCCCTTTAGGGGCCTTCCAAGAGACCCAGTACTTC. Its translation is CAWSAPLGAFQETQYF.

J is TRBJ2-1 and V is TRBV9, with 12 nucleotides matching TRBD2. The V gene's germline CDR1 is SGDLS and CDR2 YYNGEE. V lost 4 bases to trimming and J lost 0 bases; unmatched junction nucleotides: 11. The CDR3 loop spans 19 amino acids. The CDR3 reads CASSLQGLAGADSYNEQFF. CDR3 DNA: TGTGCCAGCAGCCTCCAGGGACTAGCGGGCGCTGACTCCTACAATGAGCAGTTCTTC.

The count of this clone is one. The genes are TRBV11-2 and TRBJ2-3, with TRBD1 matching 7 bases. The CDR3 is 14 amino acids. Per the germline V gene, CDR1 is SGHAT and CDR2 is FQNNGV. J gave up 3 bases and V 4 bases, and 4 bases lay outside the gene matches. For the CDR3, the DNA is TGTGCCAGCAGCTCCCAGGGACAGACAGATACGCAGTATTTT. This gives the protein CASSSQGQTDTQYF.